This is a list of T cell receptor beta chains from one sample in a study of cytomegalovirus exposure and HLA in healthy donors. Using immunoSEQ multiplex PCR, the repertoire was profiled, and TCRdb retains in-frame clones only, with some absent. The sample has approximately 82,000 clones, 9.5% to 13% seen once. Sequencing was carried out using PBMCs. These TCRs come from a man aged 60 to 75 in good health and CMV-seropositive. CDR3s include the opening cysteine and the closing phenylalanine or tryptophan. D genes are given only for firm matches. Size tells how often a clone was seen (once, few, many) or the class of an expanded clone, and some rows leave it out.

j_call d_call v_call clone_size cdr3_nt cdr3_aa
TRBJ2-5 TRBD2 TRBV27 . TGTGCCAGCAGATCCGCGTCGGGGCGGGAGGGGGAGACCCAGTACTTC CASRSASGREGETQYF
TRBJ1-6 TRBD1 TRBV19 . TGTGCCAGTAGTATTAGACCCCGGGCAGGGGGCGATTCACCCCTCCACTTT CASSIRPRAGGDSPLHF
TRBJ2-2 TRBD2 TRBV2 few TGTGCCAGCAGTGAAGCCTACGGGGGGACCGGGGAGCTGTTTTTT CASSEAYGGTGELFF
TRBJ2-1 TRBD1 TRBV29-1 . TGCAGCGTTCAGGGGGTGTTCGAAAATGAGCAGTTCTTC CSVQGVFENEQFF
TRBJ2-1 . TRBV7-2 . TGTGCCAGCAGCCCGTCCGCTACTAGACGGGATGAGCAGTTCTTC CASSPSATRRDEQFF
TRBJ1-5 TRBD1 TRBV27 . TGTGCCAGCAGTCCCCGCGGAAGGGGGCGCGATCAGCCCCAGCATTTT CASSPRGRGRDQPQHF
TRBJ1-1 . TRBV9 few TGTGCCAGCAGCGTTTTGGGGGGGAACACTGAAGCTTTCTTT CASSVLGGNTEAFF
TRBJ1-1 TRBD1 TRBV6-1 few TGTGCCAGCAGCCGACAGGGGAGCACTGAAGCTTTCTTT CASSRQGSTEAFF
TRBJ1-5 . TRBV21-1 . TGTGCCAGCAGCAAAATTCCCTATCGTCATCAGCCCCAGCATTTT CASSKIPYRHQPQHF
TRBJ1-5 . TRBV9 . TGTGCCAGCAGCTGGGGAGAGGGCAATCAGCCCCAGCATTTT CASSWGEGNQPQHF
TRBJ1-2 . TRBV5-1 few TGCGCCAGCAGCTTGGGCCCCGAGAGTGGCTACACCTTC CASSLGPESGYTF
TRBJ2-5 TRBD2 TRBV5-1 . TGCGCCAGCAGCTTGGGAGGACTAGCGGTACAAGAGACCCAGTACTTC CASSLGGLAVQETQYF
TRBJ2-1 TRBD2 TRBV30 . TGTGCCTGGAGTGATAGCGGGAGAGGCAATGAGCAGTTCTTC CAWSDSGRGNEQFF
TRBJ2-3 TRBD1 TRBV6-6 . TGTGCCAGCAGTTTCCGCGAGGGGGCGGGAGATACGCAGTATTTT CASSFREGAGDTQYF
TRBJ2-1 . TRBV27 . TGTGCCAGCAGTCCCACCGGGGGTGGCTTCAATGAGCAGTTCTTC CASSPTGGGFNEQFF
TRBJ1-5 . TRBV9 few TGTGCCAGCAGCGCAGGGGAAAGCAATCAGCCCCAGCATTTT CASSAGESNQPQHF
TRBJ2-3 . TRBV2 . TGTGCCAGCAGAAAGGGGGGGGAAGATACGCAGTATTTT CASRKGGEDTQYF
TRBJ2-1 . TRBV30 once TGTGCCTGGACCAGGGGAACAGGTTGGGATGAGCAGTTCTTC CAWTRGTGWDEQFF
TRBJ2-6 . TRBV6-5 . TGTGCCACCCAGTCCTCTGGGGCCAACGTCCTGACTTTC CATQSSGANVLTF
TRBJ1-2 . TRBV7-2 . TGTGCCAGCAGTTTGAGAACCGGAGATTATGGCTACACCTTC CASSLRTGDYGYTF
TRBJ1-1 . TRBV19 . TGTGCCAGTAGTATACAGTTCAGCACTGAAGCTTTCTTT CASSIQFSTEAFF
TRBJ2-5 . TRBV27 many TGTGCCAGCAGTTTAAGAGGGTACCCACGGGAGACCCAGTACTTC CASSLRGYPRETQYF
TRBJ1-3 . TRBV7-8 . TGTGCCAGCAGCTCTTTAGCCTGGAGCTCTGGAAACACCATATATTTT CASSSLAWSSGNTIYF
TRBJ2-4 . TRBV2 few TGTGCCAGCAGTGAATCCTCGTTATTAGCCAAAAACATTCAGTACTTC CASSESSLLAKNIQYF
TRBJ2-7 TRBD1 TRBV4-1 . TGCGCCAGCAGCCGAACATACAGGGGGGATTCCTACGAGCAGTACTTC CASSRTYRGDSYEQYF
TRBJ1-1 TRBD1 TRBV29-1 few TGCAGCGTAGGGACAGGGGGCCGAGCTTTCTTT CSVGTGGRAFF
TRBJ2-2 . TRBV19 few TGTGCCAGTAGTACCCAGAGGCCCGGGGAGCTGTTTTTT CASSTQRPGELFF
TRBJ2-7 TRBD2 TRBV28 few TGTGCCAGCAGTTCCGGGACTAGCGGGAGTCTCGAGCAGTACTTC CASSSGTSGSLEQYF
TRBJ2-6 . TRBV4-1 . TGCGCCAGCAGCCCCCCTAGTGGGGCCAACGTCCTGACTTTC CASSPPSGANVLTF
TRBJ2-1 TRBD2 TRBV28 few TGTGCCAGCAGTCCCCGGACTAGCGGGTTCTACAATGAGCAGTTCTTC CASSPRTSGFYNEQFF